This TCR beta chain was sequenced in a study of shared clonotypes between healthy human individuals. Healthy HIV-negative adults without recent acute infections or vaccinations served as donors. The protocol was immunoSEQ multiplex PCR, while the TCRdb copy is restricted to in-frame clones and leaves out a portion. The table shows 2 million to 2.5 million clones, with under 97% occurring only once. This clone occurred once. Sequenced sample: naive CD4+ T cells sorted from blood. As for subset: CD45RA+ positively selected. The sequence derives from a man aged 18 to 30 in good health.

This chain's CDR3 is CASSLGRTTDTQYF. In nucleotides, the CDR3 is TGTGCCAGCAGTTTGGGCAGAACCACAGATACGCAGTATTTT. The J gene is TRBJ2-3, the V gene TRBV6-5; D gene uncertain. The V and J ends lost 4 bases and 2 bases respectively, with 10 bases between them. Germline V lookup: CDR1 MNHEY, CDR2 SVGAGI. CDR3 length equals 14 residues.